What follows are 27 T cell receptor beta chains derived from one specimen sequenced in a study of blood T cell repertoires in COVID-19. Produced via immunoSEQ multiplex PCR; TCRdb's table is partial and in-frame only. This table has hundreds of thousands of clones, roughly 85% appearing once. The sample taken for sequencing was peripheral blood. Receptor source: a man in his fifties with active or convalescent COVID-19.

The CDR3 sequence: CASSLGDSALGYTF. In nucleotides, the CDR3 is TGTGCCAGCAGCTTGGGGGACAGTGCTCTTGGCTACACCTTC. V and J are TRBV7-9 and TRBJ1-2; 7 positions match TRBD1. Germline trimming cut 3 bases from V and 7 bases from J; bases unmatched to any gene: 8. Germline V gives CDR1 SEHNR, CDR2 FQNEAQ (reference sequence). CDR3 length: 14 residues.

The chain is built from TRBV5-1 and TRBJ2-1; 8 nucleotides agree with TRBD2. CDR3 length: 15 residues. CDR1 is SGHRS, CDR2 YFSETQ, per germline. The V segment lost 4 bases and the J segment 7 bases; nucleotides outside the gene matches: 10. CDR3 DNA sequence: TGCGCCAGCAGCGGTAGCGGGGTGGGGTTTAATGAGCAGTTCTTC. Protein sequence: CASSGSGVGFNEQFF. The entire variable domain, with the rest obtained from reference TRBV5-1 and TRBJ2-1, is as follows: KAGVTQTPRYLIKTRGQQVTLSCSPISGHRSVSWYQQTPGQGLQFLFEYFSETQRNKGNFPGRFSGRQFSNSRSEMNVSTLELGDSALYLCASSGSGVGFNEQFFGPGTRLTVL.

This clone was detected a few times. The chain employs TRBV2 and TRBJ2-7; D is ambiguous. In germline, CDR1 is SNHLY, CDR2 FYNNEI. Between the trimmed V and J ends, which lost 4 bases and 6 bases, there was a span of 13 bases. The length of the CDR3 is 13 residues. CDR3 coding DNA: TGTGCCAGCAGTGTGAATAGCAATTCCGAGCAGTACTTC. Translating it yields CASSVNSNSEQYF.

The chain carries TRBV5-4 and TRBJ2-3; TRBD1 matches at 8 bases. Germline CDR1 reads SGHNT; CDR2 reads YYREEE (reference sequence). The CDR3 consists of 17 residues. Trimming took 2 bases from V and 2 from J; bases not matched to a gene: 10. CDR3 protein: CASSLPGQDQYTDTQYF. The CDR3 region has the DNA TGTGCCAGCAGCTTACCGGGACAGGACCAATACACAGATACGCAGTATTTT. Based on the CDR3 plus reference TRBV5-4 and TRBJ2-3, the full variable domain is ETGVTQSPTHLIKTRGQQVTLRCSSQSGHNTVSWYQQALGQGPQFIFQYYREEENGRGNFPPRFSGLQFPNYSSELNVNALELDDSALYLCASSLPGQDQYTDTQYFGPGTRLTVL.

This clone occurred once. The J gene is TRBJ1-1, the V gene TRBV18; D remains ambiguous. The length of the CDR3 is 14 residues. Germline V CDR1 and CDR2: KGHSH, LQKENI. Between the trimmed V and J ends, which lost 2 bases and 0 bases, there was a span of 7 bases. The CDR3 sequence: CASSPSQVNTEAFF. The CDR3 DNA sequence: TGTGCCAGCTCACCAAGTCAGGTGAACACTGAAGCTTTCTTT.

The CDR3 coding sequence is TGTGCCAGCAGTGTAAGGGTGGAGGAGCCGATTCCTGAAGCTTTCTTT. Translation gives CASSVRVEEPIPEAFF. The rearrangement uses TRBV2 and TRBJ1-1; D gene ambiguous. Germline V lookup: CDR1 SNHLY, CDR2 FYNNEI. There are 16 residues in the CDR3. The V end lost 4 bases, the J end lost 6 bases, and 21 bases lay between the germline ends.

The V call is TRBV7-2, the J call TRBJ2-2, with 11 bases aligning to TRBD2. V lost 1 base to trimming and J lost 5 bases; unmatched junction nucleotides: 6. CDR3 length: 17 amino acids. Germline V gene data show CDR1 as SGHTA and CDR2 as FQGNSA. The CDR3 here is CASSLGLAGGQTGELFF. The DNA of the CDR3 is TGTGCCAGCAGCTTAGGGCTAGCGGGAGGTCAGACCGGGGAGCTGTTTTTT. Drawing the rest from reference TRBV7-2 and TRBJ2-2, the complete variable domain is GAGVSQSPSNKVTEKGKDVELRCDPISGHTALYWYRQSLGQGLEFLIYFQGNSAPDKSGLPSDRFSAERTGGSVSTLTIQRTQQEDSAVYLCASSLGLAGGQTGELFFGEGSRLTVL.

The chain combines TRBV27 with TRBJ1-6, with TRBD1 matching 7 bases. The CDR3 is 17 amino acids. Losses at the gene ends were 4 bases for V and 4 bases for J; bases not matched to a gene: 10. CDR1 and CDR2 (germline): MNHEY, SMNVEV (reference sequence). CDR3 region: CASSSRTGRTYNSPLHF. CDR3 sequence (DNA): TGTGCCAGCAGTTCACGGACAGGTCGGACATATAATTCACCCCTCCACTTT.

J is TRBJ2-1 and V is TRBV19; D uncertain. The V end lost 3 bases, the J end lost 0 bases, and 9 bases lay between the germline ends. CDR3 length: 15 residues. Germline CDR1 is LNHDA and CDR2 is SQIVND (reference sequence). CDR3 nucleotides: TGTGCCAGTAGTATTGTTCCTAACTCCTACAATGAGCAGTTCTTC. Encoded protein: CASSIVPNSYNEQFF.

The V gene is TRBV5-1, the J gene TRBJ2-7; 9 bases agree with TRBD2. The CDR3 spans 15 residues. The germline V gene encodes CDR1 SGHRS and CDR2 YFSETQ. V was clipped by 6 bases and J by 5 bases; unmatched bases: 12. The CDR3 nucleotides read TGCGCCAGCACCTTCCATGCGGGAGGGCCTGACGAGCAGTACTTC. As protein: CASTFHAGGPDEQYF.

This chain links TRBV7-8 with TRBJ1-6, with a possible D match to TRBD1 (6 bases). The V and J ends lost 5 bases and 10 bases respectively, with 18 bases between them. CDR1 SGHVS and CDR2 FQNEAQ come from the germline V gene. This CDR3 contains 15 residues. This CDR3 reads CASSPRPGVGSPLHF. CDR3 DNA: TGTGCCAGCAGCCCCCGTCCAGGGGTGGGCTCACCCCTCCACTTT.

J is TRBJ2-2 and V is TRBV18; a weak D match, TRBD1 (6 bases). CDR1 KGHSH and CDR2 LQKENI come from the germline V gene. V was trimmed by 6 bases and J by 0 bases, leaving 14 bases between them. CDR3 size: 16 residues. CDR3 bases: TGTGCCAGCTCCCGACAGGCACCCGCGAACACCGGGGAGCTGTTTTTT. This translates into CASSRQAPANTGELFF.

The chain carries TRBV24-1 and TRBJ2-1; D may be TRBD1 (6 bases). Trimming cost V 9 bases and J 2 bases, with 19 bases left between them. The CDR3 consists of 16 residues. Germline V gene data show CDR1 as KGHDR and CDR2 as SFDVKD. The CDR3 DNA reads as TGTGCCACCCCCCCGGCGAACAGGGTACCCTACAATGAGCAGTTCTTC. Encoded protein: CATPPANRVPYNEQFF.

DNA of the CDR3: TGTGCCAGTAGCCGAGAAGCTAGCGGGAGGGCCTTGGGGACAGATACGCAGTATTTT. Protein: CASSREASGRALGTDTQYF. This chain links TRBV19 with TRBJ2-3; TRBD2 matches at 12 bases. Germline CDR1 reads LNHDA; CDR2 reads SQIVND (reference sequence). The J segment lost 3 bases and the V segment lost 6 bases, leaving 16 bases of the junction unmatched. This CDR3 has 19 residues. Full variable domain (missing parts from reference TRBV19 and TRBJ2-3): DGGITQSPKYLFRKEGQNVTLSCEQNLNHDAMYWYRQDPGQGLRLIYYSQIVNDFQKGDIAEGYSVSREKKESFPLTVTSAQKNPTAFYLCASSREASGRALGTDTQYFGPGTRLTVL.

V and J are TRBV5-1 and TRBJ2-7; no reliable D call. Looked up from germline, CDR1 is SGHRS and CDR2 is YFSETQ. The CDR3 is 17 amino acids. V gave up 4 bases and J gave up 4 bases, with 24 bases separating them. DNA of the CDR3: TGCGCCAGCAGCCCGAACACCGGGTCCTCATTTTCTTACGAGCAGTACTTC. Its protein is CASSPNTGSSFSYEQYF.

V is TRBV6-6 and J is TRBJ2-3; 9 nucleotides align to TRBD1. The CDR3 runs to 14 residues. The germline V gene has CDR1 MNHNY and CDR2 SVGAGI (reference sequence). With 7 bases clipped from V and 3 bases from J, the junction kept 5 bases outside the gene matches. The CDR3 loop reads CASNRDRVTDTQYF. The CDR3 nucleotides read TGTGCCAGCAACCGGGACAGGGTTACAGATACGCAGTATTTT.

This clone was seen once. The rearrangement links TRBV10-2 to TRBJ1-2, with D possibly being TRBD1 (6 bases). The length of the CDR3 is 12 residues. V dropped 10 bases and J dropped 8 bases, with 17 bases sitting between them. The germline CDR1 and CDR2 sequences are WSHSY and SAAADI. The CDR3 DNA sequence: TGCGCCACCATTAGACAGGACGGCGGCTACACCTTC. Protein product: CATIRQDGGYTF.

This clone has a handful of counts. The rearrangement joins TRBV12-3 or TRBV12-4 to TRBJ1-1; no clear D. The V gene lost 6 bases and the J gene lost 3 bases, with 5 bases spanning the gap. This CDR3 contains 11 residues. CDR3 loop: CASSRDTEAFF. CDR3 DNA: TGTGCCAGCAGCCGGGACACTGAAGCTTTCTTT.

This rearrangement joins TRBV4-1 to TRBJ2-5, with D possibly matching TRBD2 (5 bases). The CDR3 totals 18 residues. V was trimmed by 0 bases and J by 7 bases, leaving 24 bases between them. Germline V gene lookup returns CDR1 MGHRA and CDR2 YSYEKL. CDR3 sequence (DNA): TGCGCCAGCAGCCAAGAACATTGGGGAGATGGAGTCAGTGGGACCCAGTACTTC. The encoded protein is CASSQEHWGDGVSGTQYF.

This clone was recorded many times. The J gene is TRBJ1-4, the V gene TRBV5-1; D perhaps matches TRBD1 (5 bases). The V and J ends lost 5 bases and 7 bases respectively, with 15 bases between them. This CDR3 has 14 residues. Germline V gene lookup returns CDR1 SGHRS and CDR2 YFSETQ. This CDR3 reads CASRKDSRGEKLFF. Here the CDR3 DNA reads TGCGCCAGCAGAAAAGACAGCCGTGGTGAAAAACTGTTTTTT.

This clone showed up just a few times. J is TRBJ1-4 and V is TRBV7-9; tentative D call: TRBD1 (5 bases). Trimming left V 7 bases short and J 8 bases short, with 14 bases between. Germline CDR1 and CDR2: SEHNR and FQNEAQ (reference sequence). The CDR3 is 13 residues long. The CDR3 bases are TGTGCCAGCACCCTGGCCGGGGGGGAAAAACTGTTTTTT. Its protein product is CASTLAGGEKLFF.

This chain connects TRBV6-5 to TRBJ2-3; D perhaps matches TRBD2 (6 bases). There are 14 residues in the CDR3. V was pared by 8 bases and J by 1 base, with 13 bases between. Germline CDR1 MNHEY, CDR2 SVGAGI. In nucleotides, the CDR3 is TGTGCCAGCTCGGGGCGGGAAGGCACAGATACGCAGTATTTT. This gives the protein CASSGREGTDTQYF.

V and J are TRBV28 and TRBJ2-3, with 9 bases matching TRBD2. V was clipped by 3 bases and J by 2 bases; unmatched bases: 15. The CDR3 extends over 19 amino acids. Per germline, CDR1 MDHEN and CDR2 SYDVKM. This CDR3 reads CASSLGLKAGGTLTDTQYF. The CDR3 DNA is TGTGCCAGCAGTTTGGGCCTTAAAGCGGGAGGCACACTCACAGATACGCAGTATTTT. Complete variable domain (other parts from reference TRBV28 and TRBJ2-3): DVKVTQSSRYLVKRTGEKVFLECVQDMDHENMFWYRQDPGLGLRLIYFSYDVKMKEKGDIPEGYSVSREKKERFSLILESASTNQTSMYLCASSLGLKAGGTLTDTQYFGPGTRLTVL.

The chain has TRBV9 and TRBJ2-2; a weak D match, TRBD2 (6 bases). The V gene lost 3 bases and the J gene lost 1 base, with 13 bases spanning the gap. Germline V gene lookup returns CDR1 SGDLS and CDR2 YYNGEE. The CDR3 is made up of 16 amino acids. As DNA, the CDR3 is TGTGCCAGCAGCGCCCCGGGTAGCGGGAACACCGGGGAGCTGTTTTTT. Translating it yields CASSAPGSGNTGELFF.

This chain connects TRBV7-6 to TRBJ2-3, with D hard to call. Trimming shortened V by 5 bases and J by 0 bases, and 15 bases separated the two germline ends. Germline V gene sequence: CDR1 SGHVS, CDR2 FNYEAQ. The CDR3 spans 16 residues. CDR3 protein: CASSPHSATSTDTQYF. CDR3 DNA: TGTGCCAGCAGCCCCCATTCAGCGACTAGCACAGATACGCAGTATTTT.

V usage is TRBV19 and J usage is TRBJ2-1, with D perhaps TRBD1 (6 bases). V was pared by 7 bases and J by 0 bases, with 25 bases between. This CDR3 contains 19 residues. Germline values: CDR1 LNHDA, CDR2 SQIVND (reference sequence). CDR3 DNA: TGTGCCAGTAAGAGTGCTGGCAGGGGCATAGGCGGCTCCTACAATGAGCAGTTCTTC. Residues: CASKSAGRGIGGSYNEQFF. Looking up the rest from reference TRBV19 and TRBJ2-1 gives the full variable domain: DGGITQSPKYLFRKEGQNVTLSCEQNLNHDAMYWYRQDPGQGLRLIYYSQIVNDFQKGDIAEGYSVSREKKESFPLTVTSAQKNPTAFYLCASKSAGRGIGGSYNEQFFGPGTRLTVL.

The chain uses TRBV2 and TRBJ1-6; D gene ambiguous. Deletions cut 4 bases from V and 0 bases from J, with 7 bases between. The CDR3 contains 15 residues. Germline CDR1 is SNHLY and CDR2 is FYNNEI. The CDR3 loop reads CASSGESSYNSPLHF. CDR3 in DNA: TGTGCCAGCAGTGGGGAGAGCTCCTATAATTCACCCCTCCACTTT.